This TCR beta chain was recovered during a study of early T cells in non-severe SARS-CoV-2 infection. Study information: It was bulk RNA from unsorted whole blood that was sequenced, and the chains were unpaired.

This CDR3 spans 15 amino acids. V was trimmed by 3 bases and J by 0 bases, leaving 11 bases between them. Unique molecular identifiers were affixed to single, distinct cDNA molecules. TCRdb used MiXCR to reprocess the 5' RACE reads, holding one entry per CDR3 protein. The sample includes tens of thousands of distinct CDR3 sequences, under 13% seen only once; the top ten take around 6.4%. General observations from the study: Reliance on VDJdb matching favored anti-spike CD8 responses; private and CD4 specificities were missed.

For this clonotype: Its antigen is unknown.

This clonotype originated in an adult who was a healthcare worker with PCR-confirmed SARS-CoV-2 infection or an uninfected control (not recorded which). V usage is TRBV12-3 or TRBV12-4 and J usage is TRBJ1-1; unclear D gene. The sequenced material came from whole blood. The CDR3 protein is CASSLRQSMNTEAFF. DNA of the CDR3: TGTGCCAGCAGTTTGAGGCAGTCCATGAACACTGAAGCTTTCTTT.